This TCR beta chain was captured in a study of blood T cell repertoires in COVID-19. Background on the study: COVID-19 samples, acute and convalescent, were from the United States, Italy and Spain.

This clone was seen just once. This CDR3 region has 18 residues. V dropped 3 bases and J dropped 3; count of bases not matched to a gene: 11. The germline V gene encodes CDR1 SGHRS and CDR2 YFSETQ. Authors' methods: Amplification of reference gene primers provided the estimated nucleated cell counts. The protocol was immunoSEQ multiplex PCR, while the TCRdb copy is restricted to in-frame clones and leaves out a portion. V, J and clone size were drawn from that table, and D and trimming were deduced from the DNA. The table lists more than 100,000 clones, less than 90% of them singletons, with 6.2% in the top ten.

The chain combines TRBV5-1 with TRBJ2-6, with 8 bases matching TRBD1. The clonotype was recovered from a human donor in a cohort sampled during active COVID-19. The sequencing sample was made of peripheral blood. For the CDR3, the DNA is TGCGCCAGCAGCTCCCAGACTCAGGGGGCAGGTGGGGCCAACGTCCTGACTTTC. It yields the protein CASSSQTQGAGGANVLTF.